This T cell receptor beta chain appears in the sequencing data of a study of blood T cell repertoires in COVID-19. Looking at the study overall: From the United States, Italy and Spain came samples of acute and convalescent COVID-19. From T cells, B-cell-depleted T cells, or PBMCs came the material, which was cDNA or gDNA.

Individuals drawn from around 25 US areas were roughly 18 to 100 years old. Germline V lookup: CDR1 MNHEY, CDR2 SVGAGI. The J segment lost 1 base and the V segment lost 5 bases, leaving 6 bases of the junction unmatched. This CDR3 is 15 amino acids long. Study processing details: Amplification of reference gene primers was used by the study to estimate nucleated cell counts. Measured with immunoSEQ multiplex PCR; TCRdb has only the in-frame clones, and not every one. D and trimming were read from the DNA, whereas the V and J calls and clone size are those reported in that table. The sample carries about 160,000 clones, over 70% recorded once.

This chain uses TRBV6-5 with TRBJ1-1, with 8 positions matching TRBD1. This clonotype originated in a middle-aged woman with acute COVID-19. Specimen: PBMCs or T cells enriched from blood (not recorded which). CDR3 residues: CASSLMTGANTEAFF. CDR3 DNA: TGTGCCAGCAGTCTAATGACAGGGGCGAACACTGAAGCTTTCTTT.